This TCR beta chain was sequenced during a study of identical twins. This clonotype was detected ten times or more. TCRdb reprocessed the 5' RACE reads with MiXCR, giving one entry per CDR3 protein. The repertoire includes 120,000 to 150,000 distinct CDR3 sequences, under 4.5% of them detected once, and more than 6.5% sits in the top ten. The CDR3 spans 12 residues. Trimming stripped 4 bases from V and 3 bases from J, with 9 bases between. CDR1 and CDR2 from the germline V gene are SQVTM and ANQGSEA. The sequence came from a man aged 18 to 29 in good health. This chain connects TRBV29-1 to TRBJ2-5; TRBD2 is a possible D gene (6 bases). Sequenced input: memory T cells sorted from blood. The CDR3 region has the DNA TGCAGCGTTGCTTCGGGGGAAGAGACCCAGTACTTC. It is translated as CSVASGEETQYF. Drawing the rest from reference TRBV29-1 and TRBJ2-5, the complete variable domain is SAVISQKPSRDICQRGTSLTIQCQVDSQVTMMFWYRQQPGQSLTLIATANQGSEATYESGFVIDKFPISRPNLTFSTLTVSNMSPEDSSIYLCSVASGEETQYFGPGTRLLVL.